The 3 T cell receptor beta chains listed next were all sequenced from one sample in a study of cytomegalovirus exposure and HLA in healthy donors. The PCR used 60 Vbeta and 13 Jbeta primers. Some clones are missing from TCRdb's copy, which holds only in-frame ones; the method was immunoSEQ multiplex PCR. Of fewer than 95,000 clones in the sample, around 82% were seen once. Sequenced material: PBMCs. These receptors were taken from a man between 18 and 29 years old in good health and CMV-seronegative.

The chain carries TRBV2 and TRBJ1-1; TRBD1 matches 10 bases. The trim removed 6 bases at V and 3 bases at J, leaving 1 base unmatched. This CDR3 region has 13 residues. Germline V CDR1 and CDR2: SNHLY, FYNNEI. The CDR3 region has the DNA TGTGCCAGCAGGGACAGGGGGTACACTGAAGCTTTCTTT. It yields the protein CASRDRGYTEAFF.

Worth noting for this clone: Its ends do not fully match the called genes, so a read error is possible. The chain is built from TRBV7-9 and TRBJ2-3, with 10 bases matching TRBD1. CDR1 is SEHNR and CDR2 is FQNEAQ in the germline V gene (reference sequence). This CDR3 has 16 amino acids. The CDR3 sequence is CSSSLARQGAGDTQYF. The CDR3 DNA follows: TGTTCCAGCAGCTTAGCGAGACAGGGGGCTGGAGATACGCAGTATTTT.

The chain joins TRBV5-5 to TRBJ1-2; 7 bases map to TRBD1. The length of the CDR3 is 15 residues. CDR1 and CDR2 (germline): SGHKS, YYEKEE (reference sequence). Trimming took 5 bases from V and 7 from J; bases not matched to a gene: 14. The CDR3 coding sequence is TGTGCCAGCAGAGGGGGCTGGGCAGGGCCATCTGGCTACACCTTC. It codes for CASRGGWAGPSGYTF.